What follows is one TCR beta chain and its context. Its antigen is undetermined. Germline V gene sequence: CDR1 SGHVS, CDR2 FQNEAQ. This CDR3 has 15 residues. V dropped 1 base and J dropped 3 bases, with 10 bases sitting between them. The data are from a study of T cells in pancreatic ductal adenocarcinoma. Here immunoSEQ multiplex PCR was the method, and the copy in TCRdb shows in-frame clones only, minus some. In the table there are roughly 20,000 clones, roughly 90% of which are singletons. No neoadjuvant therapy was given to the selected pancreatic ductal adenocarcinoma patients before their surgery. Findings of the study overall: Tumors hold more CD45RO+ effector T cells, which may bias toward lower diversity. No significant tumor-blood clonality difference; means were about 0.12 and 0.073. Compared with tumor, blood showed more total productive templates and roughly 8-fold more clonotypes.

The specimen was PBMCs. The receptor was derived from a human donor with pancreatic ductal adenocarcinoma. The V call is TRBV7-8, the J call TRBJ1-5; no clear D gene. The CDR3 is CASSLVGRHNQPQHF. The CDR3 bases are TGTGCCAGCAGCTTAGTCGGCAGGCACAATCAGCCCCAGCATTTT.